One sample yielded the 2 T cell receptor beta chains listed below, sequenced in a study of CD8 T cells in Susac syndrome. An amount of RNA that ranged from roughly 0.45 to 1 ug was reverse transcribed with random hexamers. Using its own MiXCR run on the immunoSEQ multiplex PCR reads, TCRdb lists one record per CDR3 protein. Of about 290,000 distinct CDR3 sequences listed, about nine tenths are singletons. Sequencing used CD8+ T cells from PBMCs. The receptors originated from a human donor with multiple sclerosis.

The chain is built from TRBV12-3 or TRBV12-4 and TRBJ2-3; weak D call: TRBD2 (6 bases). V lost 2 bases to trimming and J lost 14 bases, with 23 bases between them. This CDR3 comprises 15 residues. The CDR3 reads CASSLYSGPPGDRYF. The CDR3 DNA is TGTGCCAGCAGTTTATATAGCGGCCCGCCGGGTGATCGGTATTTT.

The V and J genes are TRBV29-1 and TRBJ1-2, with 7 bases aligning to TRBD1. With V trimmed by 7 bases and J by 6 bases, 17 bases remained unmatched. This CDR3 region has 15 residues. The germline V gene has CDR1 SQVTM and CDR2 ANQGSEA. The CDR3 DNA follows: TGCAGCGCCCTGTTAATAGGGCGACAGGGTGATGGCTACACCTTC. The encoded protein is CSALLIGRQGDGYTF.